This T cell receptor beta chain was captured by sequencing in a study of T cell responses to AZD1222 COVID-19 vaccine. General study points: Nearly half of spike-specific TCRs reportedly go after variant regions that carry no mutations. Mostly white British, mostly female donors; authors suggested clonal diversity may be underestimated. A rise in Spike-specific TCR breadth and depth followed two AZD1222 doses. Baseline seropositives among AZD1222 recipients totaled only six or seven.

The V and J ends lost 9 bases and 9 bases respectively, with 11 bases between them. The CDR3 has 11 amino acids. Germline V CDR1 and CDR2: KGHDR, SFDVKD. Sequenced by immunoSEQ multiplex PCR; TCRdb stores in-frame clones only, minus some. The table lists 160,000 or so clones, about 90% of them singletons, with about 4.3% in the top ten. Of note for this clone: Its matching antigen is unknown.

The genes are TRBV24-1 and TRBJ2-1; D may be TRBD1 (6 bases). The sequenced sample was peripheral blood, obtained 28 days after the second dose of the MenACWY control vaccine. The TCR originated in an adult who received the MenACWY meningococcal vaccine as a control. CDR3 loop: CATGRDIEQFF. In DNA, the CDR3 is TGTGCCACCGGCCGGGACATTGAGCAGTTCTTC.